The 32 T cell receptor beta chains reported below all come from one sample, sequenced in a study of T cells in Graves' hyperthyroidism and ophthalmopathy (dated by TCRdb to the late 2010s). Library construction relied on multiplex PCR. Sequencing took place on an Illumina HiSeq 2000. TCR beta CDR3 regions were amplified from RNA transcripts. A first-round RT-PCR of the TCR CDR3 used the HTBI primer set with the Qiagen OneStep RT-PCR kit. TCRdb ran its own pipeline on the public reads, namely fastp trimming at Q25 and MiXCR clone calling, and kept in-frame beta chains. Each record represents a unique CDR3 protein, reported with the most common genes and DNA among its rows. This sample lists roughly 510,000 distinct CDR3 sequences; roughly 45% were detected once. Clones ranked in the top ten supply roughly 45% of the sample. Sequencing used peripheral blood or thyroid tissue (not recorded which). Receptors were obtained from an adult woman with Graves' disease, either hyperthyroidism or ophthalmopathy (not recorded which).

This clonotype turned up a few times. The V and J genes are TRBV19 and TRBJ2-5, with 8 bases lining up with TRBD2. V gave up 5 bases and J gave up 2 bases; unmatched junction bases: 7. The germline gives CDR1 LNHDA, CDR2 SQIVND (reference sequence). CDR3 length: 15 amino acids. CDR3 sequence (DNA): TGTGCCAGTAGTCCCTGGGCGGGAGGACAAGAGACCCAGTACTTC. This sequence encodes CASSPWAGGQETQYF.

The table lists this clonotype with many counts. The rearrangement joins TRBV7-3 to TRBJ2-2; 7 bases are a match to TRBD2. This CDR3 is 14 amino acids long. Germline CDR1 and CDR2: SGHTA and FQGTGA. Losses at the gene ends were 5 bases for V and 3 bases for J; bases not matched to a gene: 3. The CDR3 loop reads CASSGGLHTGELFF. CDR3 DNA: TGTGCCAGCAGCGGGGGACTACACACCGGGGAGCTGTTTTTT. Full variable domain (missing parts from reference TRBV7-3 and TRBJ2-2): GAGVSQTPSNKVTEKGKYVELRCDPISGHTALYWYRQSLGQGPEFLIYFQGTGAADDSGLPNDRFFAVRPEGSVSTLKIQRTERGDSAVYLCASSGGLHTGELFFGEGSRLTVL.

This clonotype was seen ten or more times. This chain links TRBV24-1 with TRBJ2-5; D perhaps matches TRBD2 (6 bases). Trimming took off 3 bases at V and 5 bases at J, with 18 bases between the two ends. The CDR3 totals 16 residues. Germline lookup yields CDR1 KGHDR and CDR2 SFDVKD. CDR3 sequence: CATSDAGLKMWETQYF. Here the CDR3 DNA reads TGTGCCACCAGTGATGCGGGACTCAAGATGTGGGAGACCCAGTACTTC.

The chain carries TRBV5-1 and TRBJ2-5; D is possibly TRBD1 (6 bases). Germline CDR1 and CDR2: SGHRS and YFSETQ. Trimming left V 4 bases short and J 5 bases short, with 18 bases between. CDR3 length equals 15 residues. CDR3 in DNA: TGCGCCAGCAGCCTTACCGGGACAACGACTGAGACCCAGTACTTC. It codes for CASSLTGTTTETQYF.

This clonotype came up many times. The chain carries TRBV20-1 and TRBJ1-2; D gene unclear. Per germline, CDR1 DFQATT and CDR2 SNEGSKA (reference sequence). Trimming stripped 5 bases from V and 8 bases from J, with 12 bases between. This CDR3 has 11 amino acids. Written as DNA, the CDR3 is TGCAGTGCTGAGTCCGTGGGGGGCTACACCTTC. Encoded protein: CSAESVGGYTF.

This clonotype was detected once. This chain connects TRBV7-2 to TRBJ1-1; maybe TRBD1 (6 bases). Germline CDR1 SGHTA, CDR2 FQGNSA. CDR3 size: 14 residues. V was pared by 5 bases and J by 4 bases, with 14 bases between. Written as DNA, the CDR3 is TGTGCCAGCAGCCATGGACAGAGCTCCACTGAAGCTTTCTTT. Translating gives CASSHGQSSTEAFF. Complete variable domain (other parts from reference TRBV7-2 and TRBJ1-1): GAGVSQSPSNKVTEKGKDVELRCDPISGHTALYWYRQSLGQGLEFLIYFQGNSAPDKSGLPSDRFSAERTGGSVSTLTIQRTQQEDSAVYLCASSHGQSSTEAFFGQGTRLTVV.

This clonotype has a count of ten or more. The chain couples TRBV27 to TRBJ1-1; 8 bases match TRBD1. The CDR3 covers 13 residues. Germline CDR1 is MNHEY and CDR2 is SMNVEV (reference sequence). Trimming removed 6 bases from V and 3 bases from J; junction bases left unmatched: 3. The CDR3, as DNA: TGTGCCAGCAGGGACAGGGTTTACACTGAAGCTTTCTTT. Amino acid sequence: CASRDRVYTEAFF.

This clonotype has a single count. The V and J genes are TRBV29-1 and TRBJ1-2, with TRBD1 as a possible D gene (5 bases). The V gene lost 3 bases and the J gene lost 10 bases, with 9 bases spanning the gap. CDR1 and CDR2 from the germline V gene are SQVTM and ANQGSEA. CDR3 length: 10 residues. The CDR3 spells CSVDQGPYTF. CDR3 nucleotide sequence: TGCAGCGTTGACCAGGGTCCCTACACCTTC.

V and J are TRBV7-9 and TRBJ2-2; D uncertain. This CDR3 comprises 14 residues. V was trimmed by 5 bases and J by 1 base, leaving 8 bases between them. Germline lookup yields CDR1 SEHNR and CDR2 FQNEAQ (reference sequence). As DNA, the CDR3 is TGTGCCAGCAGCACCCGACAGAACACCGGGGAGCTGTTTTTT. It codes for CASSTRQNTGELFF.

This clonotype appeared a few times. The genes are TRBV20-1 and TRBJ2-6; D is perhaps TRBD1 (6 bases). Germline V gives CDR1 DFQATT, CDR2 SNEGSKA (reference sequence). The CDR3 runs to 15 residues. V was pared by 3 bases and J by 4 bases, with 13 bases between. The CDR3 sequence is CSASKSGAGANVLTF. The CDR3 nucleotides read TGCAGTGCTAGTAAATCAGGGGCCGGGGCCAACGTCCTGACTTTC.

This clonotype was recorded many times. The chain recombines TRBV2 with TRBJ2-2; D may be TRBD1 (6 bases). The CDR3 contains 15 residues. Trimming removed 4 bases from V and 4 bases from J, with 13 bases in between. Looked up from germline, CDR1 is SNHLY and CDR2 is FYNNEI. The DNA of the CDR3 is TGTGCCAGCAGTGGTCAGGGGAGCTCCACCGGGGAGCTGTTTTTT. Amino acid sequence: CASSGQGSSTGELFF. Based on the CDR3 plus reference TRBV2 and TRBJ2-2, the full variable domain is EPEVTQTPSHQVTQMGQEVILRCVPISNHLYFYWYRQILGQKVEFLVSFYNNEISEKSEIFDDQFSVERPDGSNFTLKIRSTKLEDSAMYFCASSGQGSSTGELFFGEGSRLTVL.

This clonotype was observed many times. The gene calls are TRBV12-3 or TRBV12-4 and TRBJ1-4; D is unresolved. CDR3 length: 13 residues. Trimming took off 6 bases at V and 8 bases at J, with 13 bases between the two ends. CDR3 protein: CASRAPSQEKLFF. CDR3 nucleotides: TGTGCCAGCAGGGCACCAAGTCAGGAAAAACTGTTTTTT.

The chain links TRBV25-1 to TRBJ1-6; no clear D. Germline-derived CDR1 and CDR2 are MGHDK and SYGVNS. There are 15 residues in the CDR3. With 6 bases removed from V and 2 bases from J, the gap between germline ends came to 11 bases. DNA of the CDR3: TGTGCCAGCAGCCGACTGGATACCTATAATTCACCCCTCCACTTT. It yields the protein CASSRLDTYNSPLHF.

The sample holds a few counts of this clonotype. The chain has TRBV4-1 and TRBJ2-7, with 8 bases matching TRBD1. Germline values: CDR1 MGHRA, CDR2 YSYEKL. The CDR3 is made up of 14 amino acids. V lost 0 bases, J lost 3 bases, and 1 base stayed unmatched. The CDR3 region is CASSQDDRGYEQYF. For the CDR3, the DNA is TGCGCCAGCAGCCAAGATGACAGGGGCTACGAGCAGTACTTC.

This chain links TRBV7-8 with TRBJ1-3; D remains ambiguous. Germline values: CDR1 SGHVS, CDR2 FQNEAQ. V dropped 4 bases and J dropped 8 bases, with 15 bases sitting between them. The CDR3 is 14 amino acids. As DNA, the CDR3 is TGTGCCAGCAGCTCGCCAGGAGAGTTTTACACCATATATTTT. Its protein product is CASSSPGEFYTIYF.

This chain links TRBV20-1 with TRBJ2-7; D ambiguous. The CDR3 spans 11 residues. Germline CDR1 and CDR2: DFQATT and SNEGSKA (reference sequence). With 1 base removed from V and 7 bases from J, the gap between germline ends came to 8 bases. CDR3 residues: CSARVVEEQYF. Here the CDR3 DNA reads TGCAGTGCTAGAGTAGTTGAAGAGCAGTACTTC.

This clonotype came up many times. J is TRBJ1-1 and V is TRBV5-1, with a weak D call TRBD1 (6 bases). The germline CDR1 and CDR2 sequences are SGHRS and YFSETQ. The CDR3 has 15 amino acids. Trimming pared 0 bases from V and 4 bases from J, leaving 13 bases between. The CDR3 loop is CASSLAGGLGTEAFF. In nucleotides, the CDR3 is TGCGCCAGCAGCTTGGCCGGGGGGCTAGGCACTGAAGCTTTCTTT.

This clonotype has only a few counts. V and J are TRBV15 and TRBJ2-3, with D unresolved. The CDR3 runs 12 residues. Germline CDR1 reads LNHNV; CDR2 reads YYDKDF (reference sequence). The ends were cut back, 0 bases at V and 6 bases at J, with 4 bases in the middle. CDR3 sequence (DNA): TGTGCCACCAGCAGAGACTGGGATACGCAGTATTTT. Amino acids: CATSRDWDTQYF.

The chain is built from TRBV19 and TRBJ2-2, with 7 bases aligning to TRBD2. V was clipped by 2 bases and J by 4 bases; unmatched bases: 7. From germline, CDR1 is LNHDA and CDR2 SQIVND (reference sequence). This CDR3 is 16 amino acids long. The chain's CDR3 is CASSIQGGSATGELFF. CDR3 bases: TGTGCCAGTAGTATACAGGGCGGGAGTGCCACCGGGGAGCTGTTTTTT.

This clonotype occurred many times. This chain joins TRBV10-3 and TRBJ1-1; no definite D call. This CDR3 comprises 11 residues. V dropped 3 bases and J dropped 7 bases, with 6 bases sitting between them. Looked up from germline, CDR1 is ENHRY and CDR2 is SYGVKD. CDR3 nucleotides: TGTGCCATCAGTGACAGACTTGAAGCTTTCTTT. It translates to CAISDRLEAFF.

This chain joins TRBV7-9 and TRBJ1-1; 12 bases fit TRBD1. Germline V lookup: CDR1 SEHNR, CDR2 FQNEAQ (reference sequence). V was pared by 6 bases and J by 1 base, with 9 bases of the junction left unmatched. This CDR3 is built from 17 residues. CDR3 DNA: TGTGCCAGCAGTGCTATGGGACAGGGGGCCCAGAACACTGAAGCTTTCTTT. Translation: CASSAMGQGAQNTEAFF.

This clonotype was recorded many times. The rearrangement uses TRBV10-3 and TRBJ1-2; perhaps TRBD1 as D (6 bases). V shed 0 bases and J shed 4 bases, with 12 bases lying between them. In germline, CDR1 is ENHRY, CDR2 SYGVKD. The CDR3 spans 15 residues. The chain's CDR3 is CAISESGQGSYGYTF. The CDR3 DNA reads TGTGCCATCAGTGAGTCCGGGCAGGGGTCCTATGGCTACACCTTC.

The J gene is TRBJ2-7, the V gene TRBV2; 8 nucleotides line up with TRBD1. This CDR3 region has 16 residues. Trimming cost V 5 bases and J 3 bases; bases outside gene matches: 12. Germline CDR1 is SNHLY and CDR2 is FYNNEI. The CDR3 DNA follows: TGTGCCAGCAGTCTAGCAGTCCGGGACAGGAACTACGAGCAGTACTTC. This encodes CASSLAVRDRNYEQYF.

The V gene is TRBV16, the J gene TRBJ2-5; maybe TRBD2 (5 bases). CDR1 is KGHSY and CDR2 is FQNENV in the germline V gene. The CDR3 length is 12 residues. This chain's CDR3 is CASAAGLETQYF. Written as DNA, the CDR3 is TGTGCTAGTGCCGCCGGACTGGAGACCCAGTACTTC.

Here the CDR3 DNA reads TGTGCCAGTAACAGGGACAAACTCTCTGGGGCCAACGTCCTGACTTTC. Translated, it gives CASNRDKLSGANVLTF. This chain joins TRBV19 and TRBJ2-6; possibly TRBD1 for D (6 bases). The CDR3 loop spans 16 amino acids. Germline-derived CDR1 and CDR2 are LNHDA and SQIVND (reference sequence). V dropped 7 bases and J dropped 0 bases, with 13 bases sitting between them.

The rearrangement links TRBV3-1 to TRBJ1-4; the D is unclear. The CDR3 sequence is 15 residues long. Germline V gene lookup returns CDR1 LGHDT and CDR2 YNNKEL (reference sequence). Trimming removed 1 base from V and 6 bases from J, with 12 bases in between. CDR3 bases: TGTGCCAGCAGCCAAGCTGGGGAGGAAGATGAAAAACTGTTTTTT. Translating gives CASSQAGEEDEKLFF.

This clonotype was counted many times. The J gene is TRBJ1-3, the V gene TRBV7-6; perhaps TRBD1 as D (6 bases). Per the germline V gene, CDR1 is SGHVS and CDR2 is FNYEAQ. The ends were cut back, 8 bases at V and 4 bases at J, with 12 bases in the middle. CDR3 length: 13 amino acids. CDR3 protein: CASGTGLGNTIYF. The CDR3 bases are TGTGCCAGCGGTACAGGGCTCGGAAACACCATATATTTT.

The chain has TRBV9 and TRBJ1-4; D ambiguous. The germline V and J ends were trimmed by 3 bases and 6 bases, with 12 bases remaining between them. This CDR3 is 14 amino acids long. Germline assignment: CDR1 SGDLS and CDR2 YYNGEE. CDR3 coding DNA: TGTGCCAGCAGCGGACCAGGACGGGATGAAAAACTGTTTTTT. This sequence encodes CASSGPGRDEKLFF. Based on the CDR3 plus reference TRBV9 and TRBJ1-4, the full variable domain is DSGVTQTPKHLITATGQRVTLRCSPRSGDLSVYWYQQSLDQGLQFLIQYYNGEERAKGNILERFSAQQFPDLHSELNLSSLELGDSALYFCASSGPGRDEKLFFGSGTQLSVL.

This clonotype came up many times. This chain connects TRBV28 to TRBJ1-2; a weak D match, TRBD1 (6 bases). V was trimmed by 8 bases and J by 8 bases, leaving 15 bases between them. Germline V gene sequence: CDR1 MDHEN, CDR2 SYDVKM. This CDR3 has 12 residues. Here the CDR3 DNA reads TGTGCCAGCTCCCCGGGGGCGCGGGGCTACACCTTC. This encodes CASSPGARGYTF.

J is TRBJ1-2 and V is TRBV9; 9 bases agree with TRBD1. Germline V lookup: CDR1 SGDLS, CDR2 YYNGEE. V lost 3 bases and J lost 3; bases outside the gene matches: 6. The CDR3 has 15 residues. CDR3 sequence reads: CASSAQGALDYGYTF. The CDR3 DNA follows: TGTGCCAGCAGCGCACAGGGGGCGCTGGACTATGGCTACACCTTC. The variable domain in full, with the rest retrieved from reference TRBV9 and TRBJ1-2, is DSGVTQTPKHLITATGQRVTLRCSPRSGDLSVYWYQQSLDQGLQFLIQYYNGEERAKGNILERFSAQQFPDLHSELNLSSLELGDSALYFCASSAQGALDYGYTFGSGTRLTVV.

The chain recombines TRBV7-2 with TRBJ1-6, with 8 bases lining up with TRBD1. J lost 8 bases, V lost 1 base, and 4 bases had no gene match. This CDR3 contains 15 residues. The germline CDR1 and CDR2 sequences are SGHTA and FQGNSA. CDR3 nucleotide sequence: TGTGCCAGCAGCTTAGATGGGACAGGCTATTCACCCCTCCACTTT. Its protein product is CASSLDGTGYSPLHF.

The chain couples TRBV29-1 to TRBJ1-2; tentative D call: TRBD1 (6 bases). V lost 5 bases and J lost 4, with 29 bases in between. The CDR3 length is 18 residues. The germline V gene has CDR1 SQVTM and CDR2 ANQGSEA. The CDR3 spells CSVLPSSTGQPDLYGYTF. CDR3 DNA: TGCAGCGTTCTCCCATCATCCACCGGACAGCCTGACCTCTATGGCTACACCTTC.